The 30 T cell receptor beta chains listed next were all sequenced from one sample in a study of shared clonotypes between healthy human individuals (dated by TCRdb to between 2020 and 2021). Library preparation used the immunoSEQ multiplex PCR assay. As stored in TCRdb, this immuneACCESS dataset retains in-frame rearrangements with V and J assigned. A fraction of the clones does not appear; measured against another copy, unresolved V genes explain less than half of the discrepancy, and the remainder lacks a known reason. The sample has about 1 million clones on record, about 76% of them singletons. The biggest ten clones account for about 1.4% of the sample. Sequenced: memory CD4+ T cells sorted from blood. According to the study, the label for this sample's cell subset or site signals: CD45RA-negative fraction. The source of these receptors is a man between 18 and 35 years old in good health.

The chain is built from TRBV27 and TRBJ1-3; D is unclear. The CDR3 consists of 17 residues. Germline lookup yields CDR1 MNHEY and CDR2 SMNVEV (reference sequence). Trimming took off 5 bases at V and 2 bases at J, with 19 bases between the two ends. The CDR3 DNA sequence: TGTGCCAGCAGTGCCCGGGTAGCGGAGGCAACTGGAAACACCATATATTTT. Translated, it gives CASSARVAEATGNTIYF.

The genes are TRBV18 and TRBJ2-5, with D maybe TRBD2 (5 bases). CDR1 is KGHSH and CDR2 is LQKENI in the germline V gene. The V gene lost 2 bases and the J gene lost 4 bases, with 5 bases spanning the gap. CDR3 length: 12 residues. The CDR3 region has the DNA TGTGCCAGCTCACCAGAGGGAGAGACCCAGTACTTC. Translated: CASSPEGETQYF.

The V gene is TRBV5-1, the J gene TRBJ1-4; D may be TRBD1 (6 bases). V lost 1 base, J lost 7 bases, and 17 bases lay in between. Per germline, CDR1 SGHRS and CDR2 YFSETQ. The CDR3 covers 16 residues. CDR3 protein: CASSLNPGGGSEKLFF. The CDR3 DNA follows: TGCGCCAGCAGCTTGAACCCAGGAGGGGGGAGTGAAAAACTGTTTTTT.

This clone has a single count. This rearrangement joins TRBV11-2 to TRBJ2-5; 8 bases are a match to TRBD1. Germline CDR1 and CDR2: SGHAT and FQNNGV. The CDR3 spans 16 residues. Trimming removed 3 bases from V and 1 base from J; junction bases left unmatched: 7. The CDR3 region has the DNA TGTGCCAGCAGCTTTACAGGGGGAAAAGGCCAAGAGACCCAGTACTTC. Encoded protein: CASSFTGGKGQETQYF.

The chain recombines TRBV19 with TRBJ2-2; TRBD1 aligns across 8 bases. There are 15 residues in the CDR3. The V segment lost 5 bases and the J segment 4 bases; nucleotides outside the gene matches: 6. Germline values: CDR1 LNHDA, CDR2 SQIVND (reference sequence). CDR3 DNA sequence: TGTGCCAGTAGTGCCAACACAGGGGGCACCGGGGAGCTGTTTTTT. Protein product: CASSANTGGTGELFF.

The chain uses TRBV6-5 and TRBJ2-7, with D unresolved. Germline CDR1 and CDR2: MNHEY and SVGAGI. The CDR3 length is 13 residues. The V end lost 5 bases, the J end lost 2 bases, and 10 bases lay between the germline ends. CDR3 coding DNA: TGTGCCAGCAGTCGCCCCGGCACCTACGAGCAGTACTTC. Its translation: CASSRPGTYEQYF.

This chain connects TRBV12-5 to TRBJ2-7; no clear D. The V gene lost 1 base and the J gene lost 2 bases, with 3 bases spanning the gap. The CDR3 has 12 residues. Germline V gene sequence: CDR1 LGHNT, CDR2 FRNRAP. The CDR3 DNA reads TGTGCTAGTGGTTTGGGTACCTACGAGCAGTACTTC. Protein: CASGLGTYEQYF.

This CDR3 reads CASSSASGGASYEQYF. As DNA, the CDR3 is TGTGCCAGCAGTTCCGCTAGCGGGGGGGCCTCCTACGAGCAGTACTTC. The chain combines TRBV28 with TRBJ2-7; 12 bases match TRBD2. V lost 4 bases, J lost 0 bases, and 4 bases stayed unmatched. The V gene's germline CDR1 is MDHEN and CDR2 SYDVKM. The CDR3 runs to 16 residues.

For this clone: The same CDR3 also results from other DNA sequences found in this sample. V is TRBV19 and J is TRBJ2-7, with D uncertain. V lost 1 base and J 0 bases, leaving 7 bases between the germline ends. The length of the CDR3 is 14 residues. Germline V lookup: CDR1 LNHDA, CDR2 SQIVND (reference sequence). The CDR3 DNA reads as TGTGCCAGTAGTATAGGGATCAGCTCCTACGAGCAGTACTTC. Its translation is CASSIGISSYEQYF.

Concerning this clone itself: The same CDR3 is also encoded by other DNA sequences in this sample. The chain joins TRBV7-9 to TRBJ2-1, with TRBD2 matching over 8 bases. CDR1 SEHNR and CDR2 FQNEAQ come from the germline V gene (reference sequence). The CDR3 totals 15 residues. V dropped 0 bases and J dropped 2; count of bases not matched to a gene: 0. The CDR3 bases are TGTGCCAGCAGCTTAGCTAGCGGGGCCTACAATGAGCAGTTCTTC. Translated: CASSLASGAYNEQFF.

The gene calls are TRBV7-2 and TRBJ1-3, with 10 positions matching TRBD1. Germline V gene data show CDR1 as SGHTA and CDR2 as FQGNSA. The CDR3 is 15 amino acids. Losses at the gene ends were 5 bases for V and 2 bases for J; bases not matched to a gene: 3. Written as DNA, the CDR3 is TGTGCCAGCAGCCGGGACAGGGGACCTGGAAACACCATATATTTT. Translating gives CASSRDRGPGNTIYF.

This sequence joins TRBV5-1 and TRBJ2-7; D gene unclear. Germline V gives CDR1 SGHRS, CDR2 YFSETQ. This CDR3 contains 16 residues. V dropped 4 bases and J dropped 2 bases, with 19 bases sitting between them. CDR3 region: CASSAADLSPTYEQYF. In DNA form, the CDR3 reads TGCGCCAGCAGCGCGGCGGACCTTTCCCCAACCTACGAGCAGTACTTC.

There are a few counts of this clone. V and J are TRBV19 and TRBJ1-2; D is ambiguous. Germline-derived CDR1 and CDR2 are LNHDA and SQIVND (reference sequence). V lost 0 bases to trimming and J lost 2 bases, with 13 bases between them. The CDR3 is made up of 16 amino acids. CDR3 bases: TGTGCCAGTAGTATAGATGAAAGTAGACCCAACTATGGCTACACCTTC. Amino acid sequence: CASSIDESRPNYGYTF.

The genes are TRBV18 and TRBJ1-5; 9 positions agree with TRBD1. Germline V lookup: CDR1 KGHSH, CDR2 LQKENI. Trimming at V came to 1 base and at J to 2 bases, leaving 9 bases not matched to a gene. The CDR3 is 18 amino acids. This CDR3 is CASSPRGTGSGGNQPQHF. CDR3 nucleotides: TGTGCCAGCTCACCACGAGGGACAGGGAGCGGGGGCAATCAGCCCCAGCATTTT.

This clone was observed a few times. This chain links TRBV6-1 with TRBJ1-1; D remains unclear. Per the germline V gene, CDR1 is MNHNS and CDR2 is SASEGT. V gave up 1 base and J gave up 11 bases, with 17 bases separating them. The CDR3 totals 14 residues. DNA of the CDR3: TGTGCCAGCAGTGAAGGTCCCGGCTACGGGAAGGCTTTCTTT. It yields the protein CASSEGPGYGKAFF.

The V gene is TRBV2, the J gene TRBJ2-3; D is unclear. The germline V and J ends were trimmed by 7 bases and 2 bases, with 13 bases remaining between them. CDR1 is SNHLY, CDR2 FYNNEI, per germline. The CDR3 contains 14 residues. CDR3 region: CASTPWTATDTQYF. CDR3 coding DNA: TGTGCCAGCACCCCCTGGACGGCCACAGATACGCAGTATTTT.

CDR3: CASSLNGFGTQYF. Written as DNA, the CDR3 is TGTGCCAGCAGCTTAAATGGGTTTGGGACCCAGTACTTC. The V and J genes are TRBV7-2 and TRBJ2-5, with no clear D. Between the trimmed V and J ends, which lost 2 bases and 7 bases, there was a span of 11 bases. The CDR3 has 13 amino acids. Germline loops: CDR1 SGHTA, CDR2 FQGNSA.

J is TRBJ1-3 and V is TRBV7-9, with D perhaps matching TRBD1 (5 bases). From germline, CDR1 is SEHNR and CDR2 FQNEAQ (reference sequence). With 5 bases removed from V and 0 bases from J, the gap between germline ends came to 11 bases. The CDR3 length is 15 residues. In DNA form, the CDR3 reads TGTGCCAGCAGCATGGACGGGGGCTCTGGAAACACCATATATTTT. Translated, it gives CASSMDGGSGNTIYF.

The chain carries TRBV4-3 and TRBJ2-3; TRBD2 matches 12 bases. J gave up 4 bases and V 1 base, and 3 bases lay outside the gene matches. The CDR3 loop spans 16 amino acids. Germline values: CDR1 LGHNA, CDR2 YSLEER. This CDR3 is CASSQGLAGEPDTQYF. CDR3 bases: TGCGCCAGCAGCCAAGGACTAGCGGGAGAACCAGATACGCAGTATTTT.

The chain joins TRBV7-2 to TRBJ2-2; tentatively, D is TRBD2 (5 bases). The CDR3 has 15 residues. Looked up from germline, CDR1 is SGHTA and CDR2 is FQGNSA. The V gene lost 1 base and the J gene lost 4 bases, with 10 bases spanning the gap. In nucleotides, the CDR3 is TGTGCCAGCAGCTTAGTCCGGGGTCCCACCGGGGAGCTGTTTTTT. Its protein product is CASSLVRGPTGELFF. Complete variable domain (other parts from reference TRBV7-2 and TRBJ2-2): GAGVSQSPSNKVTEKGKDVELRCDPISGHTALYWYRQSLGQGLEFLIYFQGNSAPDKSGLPSDRFSAERTGGSVSTLTIQRTQQEDSAVYLCASSLVRGPTGELFFGEGSRLTVL.

V is TRBV29-1 and J is TRBJ2-7, with D unclear. There are 11 residues in the CDR3. Germline V gives CDR1 SQVTM, CDR2 ANQGSEA. V was cut by 5 bases and J by 3 bases, with 8 bases left in between. The CDR3 spells CSVLGSYEQYF. The CDR3 DNA sequence: TGCAGCGTTCTAGGTAGCTACGAGCAGTACTTC.

The rearrangement links TRBV27 to TRBJ2-7; the match to TRBD1 covers 8 bases. The CDR3 has 17 residues. J lost 2 bases, V lost 4 bases, and 13 bases had no gene match. Germline CDR1 reads MNHEY; CDR2 reads SMNVEV (reference sequence). The CDR3 sequence is CASSSPIRQGMAYEQYF. The CDR3 nucleotides read TGTGCCAGCAGTTCCCCGATTAGACAGGGGATGGCCTACGAGCAGTACTTC.

The chain joins TRBV5-1 to TRBJ2-7; 9 nucleotides match TRBD2. CDR3 size: 14 residues. The junction had 5 bases not matched to a gene; V was cut back by 2 bases and J by 5 bases. The germline V gene encodes CDR1 SGHRS and CDR2 YFSETQ. The CDR3: CASSFLSGSDEQYF. Written as DNA, the CDR3 is TGCGCCAGCAGCTTTCTTAGCGGGAGCGACGAGCAGTACTTC. The variable domain in full, completed from reference TRBV5-1 and TRBJ2-7, reads KAGVTQTPRYLIKTRGQQVTLSCSPISGHRSVSWYQQTPGQGLQFLFEYFSETQRNKGNFPGRFSGRQFSNSRSEMNVSTLELGDSALYLCASSFLSGSDEQYFGPGTRLTVT.

The chain joins TRBV6-1 to TRBJ1-6, with 9 positions matching TRBD1. Per germline, CDR1 MNHNS and CDR2 SASEGT. The V segment lost 3 bases and the J segment 10 bases; nucleotides outside the gene matches: 13. The CDR3 loop spans 17 amino acids. The CDR3 region has the DNA TGTGCCAGCAGTGACGGGTCCGGGACAGGGCGGAACTCACCCCTCCACTTT. Translation: CASSDGSGTGRNSPLHF.

V is TRBV6-4 and J is TRBJ2-7; D may correspond to TRBD1 or TRBD2 (5 bases each). V shed 6 bases and J shed 2 bases, with 14 bases lying between them. Per the germline V gene, CDR1 is MRHNA and CDR2 is SNTAGT. CDR3 size: 14 residues. The CDR3 region has the DNA TGTGCCAGCAGGGGAAGGGACGGTACCTACGAGCAGTACTTC. It translates to CASRGRDGTYEQYF.

The gene calls are TRBV11-3 and TRBJ1-6, with D hard to call. V lost 0 bases and J lost 9, with 6 bases in between. CDR1 and CDR2 from the germline V gene are SGHNT and YENEEA. The length of the CDR3 is 13 residues. The DNA for the CDR3 is TGTGCCAGCAGCTTAGATGCAGTTTCACCCCTCCACTTT. Its translation: CASSLDAVSPLHF. The complete variable domain, with remaining parts taken from reference TRBV11-3 and TRBJ1-6, reads EAGVVQSPRYKIIEKKQPVAFWCNPISGHNTLYWYLQNLGQGPELLIRYENEEAVDDSQLPKDRFSAERLKGVDSTLKIQPAELGDSAVYLCASSLDAVSPLHFGNGTRLTVT.

The chain employs TRBV10-2 and TRBJ1-1; D possibly corresponds to TRBD1 (5 bases). The germline V gene encodes CDR1 WSHSY and CDR2 SAAADI. V was shortened by 6 bases and J by 5 bases, with 16 bases between the two germline ends. This CDR3 region has 14 residues. Written as DNA, the CDR3 is TGCGCCAGCAGAGAGGCGGGGCTGAGGACTGAAGCTTTCTTT. This codes for CASREAGLRTEAFF.

The chain joins TRBV6-1 to TRBJ1-1, with D perhaps matching TRBD1 (5 bases). V lost 8 bases, J lost 5 bases, and 18 bases lay in between. The CDR3 length is 14 residues. Germline loops: CDR1 MNHNS, CDR2 SASEGT. CDR3 coding DNA: TGTGCCAGCGCCCATGAGGGGAAGTCTACTGAAGCTTTCTTT. Its protein product is CASAHEGKSTEAFF.

V is TRBV4-3 and J is TRBJ1-5; D is ambiguous. This CDR3 contains 14 residues. CDR1 and CDR2 from the germline V gene are LGHNA and YSLEER. The V and J ends lost 1 base and 2 bases respectively, with 6 bases between them. DNA of the CDR3: TGCGCCAGCAGCCAAGCTCTGGGCAATCAGCCCCAGCATTTT. Encoded protein: CASSQALGNQPQHF.

The chain joins TRBV7-9 to TRBJ2-1; possible D gene TRBD1, 6 bases. Deletions cut 8 bases from V and 7 bases from J, with 24 bases between. CDR1 and CDR2 from the germline V gene are SEHNR and FQNEAQ (reference sequence). The CDR3 length is 16 residues. CDR3: CASSLLGDKSVNEQFF. In DNA, the CDR3 is TGTGCCAGCTCTTTGCTGGGGGACAAATCGGTTAATGAGCAGTTCTTC.